The 10 T cell receptor beta chains reported below all come from one sample, sequenced in a study of Ad26.COV2.S vaccination and SARS-CoV-2 variants. Treatment indicated: about 20 received Ad26.COV2.S at low or high dose, single or two shots; 5 received placebo; per-sample allocation not given. Following the first vaccine or placebo injection, samples were taken on day 63. The method was immunoSEQ multiplex PCR; TCRdb's version includes in-frame clones alone and lacks a portion of them. The sample carries about 350,000 clones, 65% to 90% recorded once. Sample: peripheral blood, taken in a trial of Ad26.COV2.S vaccine versus placebo. The receptors were sampled from a person between 18 and 59 years old who received the Ad26.COV2.S COVID-19 vaccine or a placebo.

The chain couples TRBV7-7 to TRBJ2-1, with D perhaps given as TRBD1 or TRBD2 (5 bases each). Deletions cut 1 base from V and 8 bases from J, with 9 bases between. Germline loops: CDR1 SSHAT, CDR2 FNYEAQ (reference sequence). CDR3 length: 13 residues. CDR3 residues: CASSLGGDDEQFF. CDR3 nucleotides: TGTGCCAGCAGCTTAGGAGGGGACGATGAGCAGTTCTTC.

The chain links TRBV10-3 to TRBJ1-1, with D possibly being TRBD1 (6 bases). CDR1 is ENHRY, CDR2 SYGVKD, per germline. The CDR3 extends over 12 amino acids. Trimming took 11 bases from V and 11 from J, leaving 21 bases between them. The CDR3 reads CAAQGISGGAFF. CDR3 DNA sequence: TGTGCCGCCCAGGGGATATCGGGTGGGGCTTTCTTT.

The rearrangement uses TRBV7-9 and TRBJ1-2, with 7 bases fitting TRBD1. Germline CDR1 and CDR2: SEHNR and FQNEAQ (reference sequence). V lost 5 bases, J lost 5 bases, and 5 bases stayed unmatched. This CDR3 has 13 amino acids. CDR3 in amino acids: CASSPGTDYGYTF. DNA for the CDR3: TGTGCCAGCAGCCCTGGGACAGATTATGGCTACACCTTC.

The chain couples TRBV28 to TRBJ2-2, with 8 bases fitting TRBD1. CDR3 length equals 17 residues. With V trimmed by 6 bases and J by 1 base, 10 bases remained unmatched. Germline lookup yields CDR1 MDHEN and CDR2 SYDVKM. The DNA for the CDR3 is TGTGCCAGCAGCCCGGGGCCCGGACAGGGGAACACCGGGGAGCTGTTTTTT. It codes for CASSPGPGQGNTGELFF.

The chain links TRBV7-2 to TRBJ2-7, with TRBD2 matching over 8 bases. The germline V gene has CDR1 SGHTA and CDR2 FQGNSA. The CDR3 totals 16 residues. J lost 2 bases, V lost 4 bases, and 10 bases had no gene match. The CDR3 here is CASSSGVSGSPYEQYF. CDR3 bases: TGTGCCAGCAGCTCGGGGGTCAGCGGGAGCCCCTACGAGCAGTACTTC.

This clone came up once. V gene TRBV28 combines with J gene TRBJ2-3; TRBD1 agrees at 9 bases. Germline V CDR1 and CDR2: MDHEN, SYDVKM. J lost 8 bases, V lost 6 bases, and 12 bases had no gene match. The length of the CDR3 is 15 residues. CDR3 amino acids: CASRTSGQGLGTQYF. In DNA, the CDR3 is TGTGCCAGCAGAACCTCGGGACAGGGTTTGGGTACGCAGTATTTT.

This clone was seen just once. The gene calls are TRBV4-3 and TRBJ2-7, with 8 bases that match TRBD1. V was clipped by 4 bases and J by 3 bases; unmatched bases: 8. Germline CDR1 and CDR2: LGHNA and YSLEER. The CDR3 loop spans 15 amino acids. The CDR3 sequence is CASSRLLTGVYEQYF. In nucleotides, the CDR3 is TGCGCCAGCAGCCGCCTCCTGACAGGGGTCTACGAGCAGTACTTC.

The chain is built from TRBV7-9 and TRBJ2-1; D gene uncertain. This CDR3 has 12 amino acids. The germline V gene has CDR1 SEHNR and CDR2 FQNEAQ (reference sequence). Trimming removed 3 bases from V and 4 bases from J, with 4 bases in between. CDR3 in DNA: TGTGCCAGCAGCTTCGGATACAATGAGCAGTTCTTC. Translated, it gives CASSFGYNEQFF. The whole variable domain, filled in from reference TRBV7-9 and TRBJ2-1, reads DTGVSQNPRHKITKRGQNVTFRCDPISEHNRLYWYRQTLGQGPEFLTYFQNEAQLEKSRLLSDRFSAERPKGSFSTLEIQRTEQGDSAMYLCASSFGYNEQFFGPGTRLTVL.

The chain carries TRBV2 and TRBJ2-7; maybe TRBD2 (5 bases). Trimming took off 3 bases at V and 0 bases at J, with 15 bases between the two ends. The CDR3 length is 16 residues. Per germline, CDR1 SNHLY and CDR2 FYNNEI. The CDR3 loop reads CASSESLSEGSYEQYF. The DNA for the CDR3 is TGTGCCAGCAGTGAGTCATTATCAGAGGGCTCCTACGAGCAGTACTTC.

The CDR3 reads CASRTSTNQPQHF. CDR3 in DNA: TGTGCCAGCCGCACCTCCACCAATCAGCCCCAGCATTTT. V gene TRBV6-6 combines with J gene TRBJ1-5, with D uncertain. Germline loops: CDR1 MNHNY, CDR2 SVGAGI (reference sequence). The V and J ends lost 8 bases and 3 bases respectively, with 11 bases between them. There are 13 residues in the CDR3.